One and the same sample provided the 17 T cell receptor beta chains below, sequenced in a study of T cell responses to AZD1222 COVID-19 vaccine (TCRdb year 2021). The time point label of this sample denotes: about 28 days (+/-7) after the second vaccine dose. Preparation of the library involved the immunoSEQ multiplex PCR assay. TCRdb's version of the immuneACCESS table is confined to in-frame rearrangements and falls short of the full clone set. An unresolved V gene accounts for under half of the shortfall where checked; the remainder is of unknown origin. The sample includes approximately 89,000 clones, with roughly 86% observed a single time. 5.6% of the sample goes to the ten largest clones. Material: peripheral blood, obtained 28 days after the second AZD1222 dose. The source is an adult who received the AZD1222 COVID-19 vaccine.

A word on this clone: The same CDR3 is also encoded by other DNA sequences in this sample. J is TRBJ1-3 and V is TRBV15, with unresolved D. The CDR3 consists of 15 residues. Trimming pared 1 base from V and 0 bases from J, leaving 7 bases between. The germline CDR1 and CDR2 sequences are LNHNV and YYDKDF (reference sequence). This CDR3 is CATSRAGTSGNTIYF. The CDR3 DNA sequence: TGTGCCACCAGCAGAGCGGGCACCTCTGGAAACACCATATATTTT.

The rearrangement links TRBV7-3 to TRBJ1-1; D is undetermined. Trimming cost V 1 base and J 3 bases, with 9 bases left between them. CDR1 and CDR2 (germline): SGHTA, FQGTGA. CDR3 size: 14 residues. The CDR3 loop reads CASSLKGRDTEAFF. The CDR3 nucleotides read TGTGCCAGCAGCTTAAAGGGAAGGGACACTGAAGCTTTCTTT.

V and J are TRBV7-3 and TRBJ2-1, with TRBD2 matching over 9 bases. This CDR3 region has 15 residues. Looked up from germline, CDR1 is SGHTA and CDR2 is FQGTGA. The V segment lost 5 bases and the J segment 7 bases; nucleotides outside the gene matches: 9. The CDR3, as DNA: TGTGCCAGCAGCCCCAACGGACTAGCGTTGAATGAGCAGTTCTTC. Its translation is CASSPNGLALNEQFF.

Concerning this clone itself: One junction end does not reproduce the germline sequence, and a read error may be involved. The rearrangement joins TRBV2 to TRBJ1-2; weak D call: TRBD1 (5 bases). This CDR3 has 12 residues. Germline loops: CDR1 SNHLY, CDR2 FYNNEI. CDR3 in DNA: TGTGCCAGCAGTTCGCTGAGCGGCGTGGGGGAGTTC. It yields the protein CASSSLSGVGEF.

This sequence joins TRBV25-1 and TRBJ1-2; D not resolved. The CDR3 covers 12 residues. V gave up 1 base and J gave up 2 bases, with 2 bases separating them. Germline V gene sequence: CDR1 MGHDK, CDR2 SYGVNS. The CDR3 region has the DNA TGTGCCAGCAGTGAATCGAACTATGGCTACACCTTC. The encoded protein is CASSESNYGYTF.

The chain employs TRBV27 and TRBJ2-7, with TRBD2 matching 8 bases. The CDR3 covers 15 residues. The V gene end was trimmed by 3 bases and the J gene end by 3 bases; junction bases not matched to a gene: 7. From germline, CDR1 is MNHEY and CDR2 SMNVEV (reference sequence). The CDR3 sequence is CASSLGWLAGYEQYF. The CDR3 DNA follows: TGTGCCAGCAGTTTGGGATGGCTAGCGGGCTACGAGCAGTACTTC.

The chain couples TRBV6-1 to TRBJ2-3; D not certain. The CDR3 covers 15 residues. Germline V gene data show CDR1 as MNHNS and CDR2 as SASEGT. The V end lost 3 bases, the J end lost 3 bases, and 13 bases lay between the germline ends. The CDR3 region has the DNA TGTGCCAGCAGTGATGGCCGCCCAAGGACAGATACGCAGTATTTT. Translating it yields CASSDGRPRTDTQYF.

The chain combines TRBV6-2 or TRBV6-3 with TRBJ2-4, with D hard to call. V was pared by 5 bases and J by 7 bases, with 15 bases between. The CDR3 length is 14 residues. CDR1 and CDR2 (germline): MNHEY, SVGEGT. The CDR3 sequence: CASSPTIPRNIQYF. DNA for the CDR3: TGTGCCAGCAGTCCCACGATTCCTAGGAACATTCAGTACTTC.

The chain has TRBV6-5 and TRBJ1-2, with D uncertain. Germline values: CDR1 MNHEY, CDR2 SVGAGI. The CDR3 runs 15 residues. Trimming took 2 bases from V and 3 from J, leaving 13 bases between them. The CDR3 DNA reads TGTGCCAGCAGTTACACCAATGAGGTACACTATGGCTACACCTTC. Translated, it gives CASSYTNEVHYGYTF.

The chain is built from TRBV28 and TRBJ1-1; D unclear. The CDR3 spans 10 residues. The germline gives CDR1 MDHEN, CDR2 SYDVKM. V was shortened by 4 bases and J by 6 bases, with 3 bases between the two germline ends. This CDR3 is CASSYAEAFF. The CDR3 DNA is TGTGCCAGCAGTTACGCTGAAGCTTTCTTT.

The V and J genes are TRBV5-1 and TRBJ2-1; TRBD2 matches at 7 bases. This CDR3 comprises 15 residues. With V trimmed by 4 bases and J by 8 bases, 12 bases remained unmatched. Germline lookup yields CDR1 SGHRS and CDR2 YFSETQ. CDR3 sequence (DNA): TGCGCCAGCAGCACCGGACTAGTACAGCGTGATGAGCAGTTCTTC. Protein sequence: CASSTGLVQRDEQFF.

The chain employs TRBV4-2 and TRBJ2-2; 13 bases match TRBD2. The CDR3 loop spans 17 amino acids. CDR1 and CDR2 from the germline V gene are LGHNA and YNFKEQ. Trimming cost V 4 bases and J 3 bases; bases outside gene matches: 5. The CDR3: CASSLTSGGSDTGELFF. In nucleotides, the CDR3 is TGTGCCAGCAGCCTGACTAGCGGGGGGTCGGACACCGGGGAGCTGTTTTTT.

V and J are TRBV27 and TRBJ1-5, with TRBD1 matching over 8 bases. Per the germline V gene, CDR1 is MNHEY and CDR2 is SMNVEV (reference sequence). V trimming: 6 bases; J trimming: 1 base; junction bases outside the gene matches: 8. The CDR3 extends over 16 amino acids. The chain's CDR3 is CASRGAGGGSNQPQHF. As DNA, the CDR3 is TGTGCCAGCAGAGGGGCAGGGGGCGGGAGCAATCAGCCCCAGCATTTT.

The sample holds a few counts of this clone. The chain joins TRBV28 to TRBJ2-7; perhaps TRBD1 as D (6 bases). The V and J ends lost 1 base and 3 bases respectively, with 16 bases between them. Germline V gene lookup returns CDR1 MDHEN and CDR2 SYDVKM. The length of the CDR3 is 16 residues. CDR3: CASSLLLGQGNYEQYF. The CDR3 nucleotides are TGTGCCAGCAGTTTATTATTGGGGCAGGGGAACTACGAGCAGTACTTC.

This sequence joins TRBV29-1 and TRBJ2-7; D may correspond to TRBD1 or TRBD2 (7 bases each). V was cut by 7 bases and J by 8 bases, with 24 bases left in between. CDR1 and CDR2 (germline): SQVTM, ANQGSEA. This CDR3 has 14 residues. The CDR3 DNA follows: TGCAGCGCCGTGAAGGGAGGGGGCAACACCCAGCAGTACTTC. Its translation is CSAVKGGGNTQQYF.

CDR3 sequence: CASSPGTGGRTDTQYF. CDR3 DNA: TGTGCCAGCAGCCCCGGGACAGGGGGCAGAACAGATACGCAGTATTTT. The chain couples TRBV7-9 to TRBJ2-3; 12 bases align to TRBD1. The CDR3 sequence is 16 residues long. The germline CDR1 and CDR2 sequences are SEHNR and FQNEAQ (reference sequence). V trimming: 5 bases; J trimming: 3 bases; junction bases outside the gene matches: 6.

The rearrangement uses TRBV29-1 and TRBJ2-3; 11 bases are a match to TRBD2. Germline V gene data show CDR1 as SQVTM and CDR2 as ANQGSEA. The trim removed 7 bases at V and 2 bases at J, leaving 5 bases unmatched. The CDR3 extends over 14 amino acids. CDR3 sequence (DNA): TGCAGCGCTGTGGGACTAGCGGACACAGATACGCAGTATTTT. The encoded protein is CSAVGLADTDTQYF.